The TCR beta chain described here comes from a study of beta chain features in type 1 diabetes. Of the isolated RNA, all was reverse transcribed, and so the sequenced material was expressed TCRB transcripts. The method was immunoSEQ multiplex PCR; TCRdb's version includes in-frame clones alone and lacks a portion of them. The sample contains under 300,000 clones, 8% of which appear only once. Germline V gene data show CDR1 as SGHDN and CDR2 as FVKESK. The V end lost 1 base, the J end lost 4 bases, and 7 bases lay between the germline ends. This CDR3 has 14 residues. A single heparinised draw of approximately 0.12 L on average was taken per donor. This clone occurred a few times.

This chain joins TRBV14 and TRBJ2-2; D unresolved. The sequencing input was central memory CD4+ T cells from blood. The origin of this receptor is a woman aged 18-29 years in good health. This chain's CDR3 is CASSQGSLTGELFF. The CDR3 DNA reads TGTGCCAGCAGCCAAGGTTCCCTCACCGGGGAGCTGTTTTTT.